This is a list of T cell receptor beta chains from one sample in a study of T-cell reconstitution after alpha-beta-depleted transplantation in children. One entry per CDR3 protein, called by TCRdb with MiXCR from the PCR reads. The sample includes roughly 400,000 distinct CDR3 sequences, 43% of them seen just once. Sequencing was performed on PBMCs, taken before TCRalphabeta/CD19-depleted stem cell transplant. These receptors were obtained from a girl aged 2-10 years with aplastic anemia, due to receive a stem cell transplant. Both conserved end residues are part of each CDR3. A D gene is named only where the DNA matches it firmly. Size is stated for part of the rows, as once, few or many counts, or as a class when the clone is expanded.

V gene	J gene	D gene	clone size	CDR3 DNA	CDR3 protein
TRBV20-1	TRBJ2-5	TRBD1	few	TGCAGTGCTGCCTTCGGGACAGGGTACCAAGAGACCCAGTACTTC	CSAAFGTGYQETQYF
TRBV9	TRBJ2-1	TRBD2	many	TGTGCCAGCAGCGTAGCGGGACTAGGTCTCGATGAGCAGTTCTTC	CASSVAGLGLDEQFF
TRBV20-1	TRBJ2-7	NA	NA	TGCAGTGCTCGGGGGCTCAATGCCTACGAGCAGTACTTC	CSARGLNAYEQYF
TRBV9	TRBJ2-5	NA	few	TGTGCCAGCAGCGTAGGGGTTGGCGGAGAGACCCAGTACTTC	CASSVGVGGETQYF
TRBV7-9	TRBJ2-1	NA	NA	TGTGCCAGCAGCTTAGGCACAGGGAGAAGGCACAATGAGCAGTTCTTC	CASSLGTGRRHNEQFF
TRBV9	TRBJ2-4	NA	NA	TGTGCCAGCAGCGTAGACAGCGGTTTAGCCAAAAACATTCAGTACTTC	CASSVDSGLAKNIQYF
TRBV5-6	TRBJ2-1	TRBD2	NA	TGTGCCAGCAGCTCTGGGACTAGCGGGGGGTTGGTAAATGAGCAGTTCTTC	CASSSGTSGGLVNEQFF
TRBV7-2	TRBJ1-5	NA	few	TGTGCCAGCAGCTTAGAGGGGTTTGTTCAGCCCCAGCATTTT	CASSLEGFVQPQHF
TRBV4-1	TRBJ2-2	NA	few	TGCGCCAGCAGCCAAGCGGGACAATACACCGGGGAGCTGTTTTTT	CASSQAGQYTGELFF
TRBV5-1	TRBJ1-1	TRBD1	once	TGCGCCAGCAGCCTGGGACAGACCGGGGGGGCTGAAGCTTTCTTT	CASSLGQTGGAEAFF
TRBV18	TRBJ2-7	TRBD2	NA	TGTGCCAGCTCTCTAACCTCCCTAGCGGGAGGGCCCTACGAGCAGTACTTC	CASSLTSLAGGPYEQYF
TRBV2	TRBJ2-5	NA	NA	TGTGCCAGCAGTGGCCTGTCCGGGACCCAGTACTTC	CASSGLSGTQYF
TRBV5-1	TRBJ2-1	TRBD2	many	TGCGCCAGCAGCTTGGGGACTAGCGGATACAATGAGCAGTTCTTC	CASSLGTSGYNEQFF
TRBV6-9	TRBJ2-3	NA	NA	TGTGCCAGCAGGGGGGGCTTTAAGAAGTACACAGATACGCAGTATTTT	CASRGGFKKYTDTQYF
TRBV5-1	TRBJ2-7	NA	many	TGCGCCAGCAGCTTGGTGGGTGGAGAACCCTGGAGGGAGCAGTACTTC	CASSLVGGEPWREQYF
TRBV20-1	TRBJ2-7	NA	few	TGCAGTGCTAGAGATATTGGTTACGAGCAGTACTTC	CSARDIGYEQYF
TRBV5-1	TRBJ2-1	NA	NA	TGCGCCAGCAGCATTGACTCCGGGACTCTCAATGAGCAGTTCTTC	CASSIDSGTLNEQFF
TRBV2	TRBJ1-4	TRBD1	NA	TGTGCCAGCACTCGCAGGGGGCGCACAACTAATGAAAAACTGTTTTTT	CASTRRGRTTNEKLFF
TRBV20-1	TRBJ2-3	TRBD2	once	TGCAGTGCCCTTAAAGCGGGGGGGATTAGCACAGATACGCAGTATTTT	CSALKAGGISTDTQYF
TRBV28	TRBJ1-1	NA	NA	TGTGCCAGCATGCCCGGTGGAGGGACTGAAGCTTTCTTT	CASMPGGGTEAFF
TRBV7-6	TRBJ2-1	NA	NA	TGTGCCAGCAGCTTGAATTTTGACAATGAGCAGTTCTTC	CASSLNFDNEQFF
TRBV20-1	TRBJ2-3	TRBD2	many	TGCAGTGCTAGACCGACTTTTAGGACTAGCCGGGATACGCAGTATTTT	CSARPTFRTSRDTQYF
TRBV5-6	TRBJ2-3	NA	NA	TGTGCCAGCAGCTCTACATTTAACGTAGGAAGAACGCAGTATTTT	CASSSTFNVGRTQYF
TRBV20-1	TRBJ2-3	NA	many	TGCAGTTCCAACCCACTGACAGATACGCAGTATTTT	CSSNPLTDTQYF
TRBV18	TRBJ2-7	NA	NA	TGTGCCAGCTCACCGGTCGGGGCCTACGAGCAGTACTTC	CASSPVGAYEQYF
TRBV5-6	TRBJ1-5	TRBD1	few	TGTGCCAGCAGCTTGGTACGGGACAGTAATCAGCCCCAGCATTTT	CASSLVRDSNQPQHF
TRBV20-1	TRBJ1-1	NA	NA	TGCAGTGCTAGAGGCAGGGGCAGCCGAGCGGGTGAAGCTTTCTTT	CSARGRGSRAGEAFF
TRBV6-5	TRBJ2-7	TRBD1	few	TGTGCCAGCAGTTACTCCCGGACAGGGGTGAGCTACGAGCAGTACTTC	CASSYSRTGVSYEQYF
TRBV12-3/TRBV12-4	TRBJ2-7	TRBD1	NA	TGTGCCAGCCCCCCGGGACAGGGGAACGAGCAGTACTTC	CASPPGQGNEQYF
TRBV28	TRBJ1-5	NA	few	TGTGCCAGCATGAGCAATCAGCCCCAGCATTTT	CASMSNQPQHF
TRBV4-2	TRBJ2-1	TRBD2	NA	TGTGCCAGCAGCCAAGATCTAAGCGGGAGTAAGTTCTTC	CASSQDLSGSKFF
TRBV18	TRBJ2-1	NA	few	TGTGCCAGCTCACCCGGTGAGGGCAATGAGCAGTTCTTC	CASSPGEGNEQFF
TRBV28	TRBJ1-1	NA	few	TGTGCCAGCAGCCCGACCCAAACTGAAGCTTTCTTT	CASSPTQTEAFF